This entry describes one T cell receptor beta chain. Each subset's genomic DNA was shared equally among a number of immunoSEQ plates. Generated by immunoSEQ multiplex PCR, the TCRdb table keeps only in-frame clones and is missing some. The sample consists of about 2.3 million clones, less than 95% of them appearing once. The data are from a study of shared clonotypes between healthy human individuals. CD4+ cells were split into CD45RA+ naive and CD45RA-negative memory subsets. The receptor was isolated from a man aged 18-30 years in good health. Some clones in this sample may be carry-over from other donors' samples. Sequencing was carried out using naive CD4+ T cells from PBMCs. The subset is: CD45RA+ positively selected.

CDR3 coding DNA: TGCGCCAGCAGGACCTCACCGGGACAGGGGACCTACGAGCAGTACTTC. Amino acids: CASRTSPGQGTYEQYF. This sequence joins TRBV5-1 and TRBJ2-7; 10 bases align to TRBD1. The germline V gene encodes CDR1 SGHRS and CDR2 YFSETQ. After removal of 5 bases from V and 2 bases from J, the junction contained 10 bases not matched to a gene. The CDR3 is made up of 16 amino acids.